The next 21 T cell receptor beta chains were all read from a single sample in a study of blood T cell repertoires in COVID-19 (dated by TCRdb to between 2020 and 2021). Libraries were made using the immunoSEQ multiplex PCR assay. This is the immuneACCESS table as TCRdb keeps it, with only in-frame sequences that have V and J called. A part of the clones is gone; compared with another copy, unresolved V genes explain less than half, and the rest is unexplained. Across this sample there are approximately 49,000 clones, with around nine tenths seen only once. The ten most abundant clones make up approximately 3.9% of the sample. The sample was peripheral blood. These receptors came from a man aged 50 to 59 with acute or convalescent COVID-19.

The chain combines TRBV18 with TRBJ2-1; D may be TRBD2 (5 bases). The CDR3 is 15 residues long. In germline, CDR1 is KGHSH, CDR2 LQKENI. Trimming left V 3 bases short and J 4 bases short, with 13 bases between. DNA of the CDR3: TGTGCCAGCTCACCGAATTTCGGGAATTACAATGAGCAGTTCTTC. Protein sequence: CASSPNFGNYNEQFF. The full variable domain, completed using reference TRBV18 and TRBJ2-1, is NAGVMQNPRHLVRRRGQEARLRCSPMKGHSHVYWYRQLPEEGLKFMVYLQKENIIDESGMPKERFSAEFPKEGPSILRIQQVVRGDSAAYFCASSPNFGNYNEQFFGPGTRLTVL.

V and J are TRBV6-4 and TRBJ2-1; the match to TRBD2 covers 7 bases. J gave up 6 bases and V 6 bases, and 5 bases lay outside the gene matches. Germline CDR1 and CDR2: MRHNA and SNTAGT. The CDR3 has 13 amino acids. The CDR3 sequence is CASSGLVGNEQFF. As DNA, the CDR3 is TGTGCCAGCAGCGGACTAGTGGGCAATGAGCAGTTCTTC.

This clone was counted once. V usage is TRBV25-1 and J usage is TRBJ1-2, with D unclear. CDR1 and CDR2 (germline): MGHDK, SYGVNS. V was clipped by 2 bases and J by 3 bases, with 7 bases between them. The CDR3 has 13 amino acids. In DNA form, the CDR3 reads TGTGCCAGCAGTGAACGAGGATACTATGGCTACACCTTC. It specifies CASSERGYYGYTF.

The chain has TRBV6-5 and TRBJ2-7, with 8 bases lining up with TRBD1. Germline V gene sequence: CDR1 MNHEY, CDR2 SVGAGI. Unmatched junction bases numbered 6, after V lost 2 bases and J lost 9 bases. The CDR3 is 13 residues long. The CDR3 DNA reads as TGTGCCAGCAGTTACCCCGGACAGGGCGGGCAGTACTTC. Its protein product is CASSYPGQGGQYF.

This clone was observed once. The V gene is TRBV10-2, the J gene TRBJ1-5, with 7 bases lining up with TRBD1. The V gene end was trimmed by 7 bases and the J gene end by 1 base; junction bases not matched to a gene: 7. CDR1 and CDR2 (germline): WSHSY, SAAADI. The CDR3 loop spans 15 amino acids. CDR3 amino acids: CASTPSDRSNQPQHF. The CDR3 coding sequence is TGCGCCAGCACCCCCTCGGACAGGAGCAATCAGCCCCAGCATTTT.

The V gene is TRBV11-3, the J gene TRBJ2-1; 12 nucleotides line up with TRBD1. The germline gives CDR1 SGHNT, CDR2 YENEEA. The CDR3 loop spans 19 amino acids. Trimming removed 4 bases from V and 7 bases from J; junction bases left unmatched: 17. In nucleotides, the CDR3 is TGTGCCAGCAGCTCATATAGGGACAGGGGGCAGGATAAAAGAAATGAGCAGTTCTTC. This encodes CASSSYRDRGQDKRNEQFF. Full variable domain (missing parts from reference TRBV11-3 and TRBJ2-1): EAGVVQSPRYKIIEKKQPVAFWCNPISGHNTLYWYLQNLGQGPELLIRYENEEAVDDSQLPKDRFSAERLKGVDSTLKIQPAELGDSAVYLCASSSYRDRGQDKRNEQFFGPGTRLTVL.

The chain joins TRBV7-8 to TRBJ1-6; TRBD1 is a possible D gene (5 bases). With 2 bases removed from V and 5 bases from J, the gap between germline ends came to 13 bases. The CDR3 has 16 residues. Germline V lookup: CDR1 SGHVS, CDR2 FQNEAQ. In DNA, the CDR3 is TGTGCCAGCAGCTTAAGGGACTACCTAGATAATTCACCCCTCCACTTT. Encoded protein: CASSLRDYLDNSPLHF.

J is TRBJ2-3 and V is TRBV30, with TRBD2 as a possible D gene (6 bases). Trimming took 7 bases from V and 0 from J, leaving 23 bases between them. Germline lookup yields CDR1 GTSNPN and CDR2 SVGIG (reference sequence). The CDR3 totals 17 residues. The CDR3 is CASTNNELATSTDTQYF. As DNA, the CDR3 is TGTGCCTCAACTAATAATGAACTAGCAACTAGCACAGATACGCAGTATTTT.

J is TRBJ1-2 and V is TRBV18, with D uncertain. With 1 base removed from V and 4 bases from J, the gap between germline ends came to 16 bases. Germline lookup yields CDR1 KGHSH and CDR2 LQKENI. This CDR3 region has 16 residues. The CDR3 here is CASSPRLEVFGYGYTF. Here the CDR3 DNA reads TGTGCCAGCTCACCACGATTGGAGGTTTTCGGCTATGGCTACACCTTC.

The chain joins TRBV13 to TRBJ1-4; 8 nucleotides agree with TRBD1. The CDR3 length is 17 residues. J lost 2 bases, V lost 0 bases, and 5 bases had no gene match. Germline-derived CDR1 and CDR2 are PRHDT and FYEKMQ (reference sequence). CDR3 sequence (DNA): TGTGCCAGCAGCTTAGGCCGGCGGGACAGGACTAATGAAAAACTGTTTTTT. Protein: CASSLGRRDRTNEKLFF.

The chain is built from TRBV14 and TRBJ2-1, with 11 bases identical to TRBD2. This CDR3 has 16 amino acids. From germline, CDR1 is SGHDN and CDR2 FVKESK. V lost 3 bases, J lost 8 bases, and 9 bases stayed unmatched. The CDR3 sequence: CASSQGYSGGVDEQFF. Here the CDR3 DNA reads TGTGCCAGCAGCCAGGGGTATAGCGGGGGGGTCGATGAGCAGTTCTTC.

This clone was recorded once. The J gene is TRBJ1-5, the V gene TRBV12-3 or TRBV12-4; D not certain. There are 13 residues in the CDR3. V was trimmed by 3 bases and J by 7 bases, leaving 10 bases between them. The CDR3 DNA reads TGTGCCAGCAGTTTTTCCGGGGTCCAGCCCCAGCATTTT. It codes for CASSFSGVQPQHF.

The rearrangement joins TRBV6-5 to TRBJ2-5; D ambiguous. Germline CDR1 MNHEY, CDR2 SVGAGI. CDR3 length equals 13 residues. Trimming removed 7 bases from V and 5 bases from J, with 14 bases in between. The CDR3 is CASTTPTQETQYF. In DNA form, the CDR3 reads TGTGCCAGCACGACCCCGACTCAGGAGACCCAGTACTTC.

The V call is TRBV6-5, the J call TRBJ1-2; 10 positions agree with TRBD1. This CDR3 has 14 amino acids. Trimming took 7 bases from V and 2 from J; bases not matched to a gene: 4. CDR1 is MNHEY, CDR2 SVGAGI, per germline. The CDR3 nucleotides read TGTGCCAGCATTCGACAGGGGGCGAACTATGGCTACACCTTC. Amino acids: CASIRQGANYGYTF.

This clone came up a few times. This rearrangement joins TRBV2 to TRBJ1-2, with D possibly matching TRBD1 (6 bases). Germline loops: CDR1 SNHLY, CDR2 FYNNEI. Trimming pared 4 bases from V and 5 bases from J, leaving 17 bases between. This CDR3 is 15 amino acids long. The CDR3 loop reads CASSGGQGYGYGYTF. Written as DNA, the CDR3 is TGTGCCAGCAGTGGGGGGCAGGGGTATGGATATGGCTACACCTTC.

This clone has just a few counts. The CDR3 nucleotides are TGTGCCAGCAGCCAAGCTAATGAGCAGTTCTTC. Translating it yields CASSQANEQFF. The chain joins TRBV3-1 (or the pseudogene TRBV3-2) to TRBJ2-1, with D unresolved. The CDR3 extends over 11 amino acids. CDR1 LGHDT and CDR2 YNNKEL come from the germline V gene (reference sequence). Trimming stripped 1 base from V and 7 bases from J, with 2 bases between.

For this clone: The sample holds other DNA sequences that translate to the same CDR3. J is TRBJ1-1 and V is TRBV12-3 or TRBV12-4; TRBD1 agrees at 7 bases. V lost 6 bases to trimming and J lost 1 base; unmatched junction nucleotides: 2. This CDR3 is 13 amino acids long. This CDR3 reads CASSRQGNTEAFF. The CDR3 bases are TGTGCCAGCAGCCGACAGGGGAACACTGAAGCTTTCTTT.

V is TRBV28 and J is TRBJ2-7; weak D call: TRBD1 (6 bases). Germline assignment: CDR1 MDHEN and CDR2 SYDVKM. This CDR3 has 12 amino acids. Trimming shortened V by 11 bases and J by 5 bases, and 16 bases separated the two germline ends. The CDR3 sequence is CARYRAPNEQYF. The CDR3 coding sequence is TGTGCCCGCTACAGGGCTCCCAACGAGCAGTACTTC.

Here the CDR3 reads CASRPDGSSYNEQFF. For the CDR3, the DNA is TGTGCCAGCAGACCGGACGGGAGCTCCTACAATGAGCAGTTCTTC. This chain connects TRBV5-4 to TRBJ2-1, with D possibly being TRBD2 (6 bases). The V and J ends lost 5 bases and 0 bases respectively, with 12 bases between them. Per germline, CDR1 SGHNT and CDR2 YYREEE (reference sequence). The CDR3 is 15 amino acids.

V is TRBV9 and J is TRBJ2-7; TRBD2 agrees at 12 bases. This CDR3 region has 16 residues. In germline, CDR1 is SGDLS, CDR2 YYNGEE. Trimming cost V 0 bases and J 5 bases; bases outside gene matches: 6. This chain's CDR3 is CASSVGGLAGRDEQYF. The DNA for the CDR3 is TGTGCCAGCAGCGTAGGTGGACTAGCGGGACGGGACGAGCAGTACTTC.

The V call is TRBV18, the J call TRBJ1-1; D is possibly TRBD1 (5 bases). This CDR3 has 14 amino acids. Germline values: CDR1 KGHSH, CDR2 LQKENI. Trimming stripped 2 bases from V and 3 bases from J, with 10 bases between. In DNA form, the CDR3 reads TGTGCCAGCTCACCATTGGGGGGATACACTGAAGCTTTCTTT. Translating gives CASSPLGGYTEAFF.